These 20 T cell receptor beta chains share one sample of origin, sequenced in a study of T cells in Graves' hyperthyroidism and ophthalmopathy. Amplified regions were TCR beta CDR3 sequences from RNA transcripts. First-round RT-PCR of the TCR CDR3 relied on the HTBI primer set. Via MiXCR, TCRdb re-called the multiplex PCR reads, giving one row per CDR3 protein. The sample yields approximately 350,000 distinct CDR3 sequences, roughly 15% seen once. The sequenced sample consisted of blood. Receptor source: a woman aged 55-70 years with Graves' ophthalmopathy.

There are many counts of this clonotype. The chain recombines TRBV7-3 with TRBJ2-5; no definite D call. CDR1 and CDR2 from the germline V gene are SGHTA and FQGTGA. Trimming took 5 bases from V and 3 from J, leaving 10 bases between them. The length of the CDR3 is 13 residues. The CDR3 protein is CASSRFVKETQYF. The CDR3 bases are TGTGCCAGCAGCAGATTCGTTAAAGAGACCCAGTACTTC.

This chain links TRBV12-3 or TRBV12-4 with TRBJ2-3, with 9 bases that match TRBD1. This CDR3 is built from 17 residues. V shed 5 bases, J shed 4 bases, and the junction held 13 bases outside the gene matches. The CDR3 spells CASSLPLGTGLSDTQYF. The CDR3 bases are TGTGCCAGCAGTCTACCGCTAGGGACAGGGCTCTCAGATACGCAGTATTTT.

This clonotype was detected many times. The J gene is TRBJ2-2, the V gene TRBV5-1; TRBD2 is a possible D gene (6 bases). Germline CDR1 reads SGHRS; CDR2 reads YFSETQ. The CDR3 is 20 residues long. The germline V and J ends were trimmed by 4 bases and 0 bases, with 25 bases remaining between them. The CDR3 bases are TGCGCCAGCAGCCGGGGACTGAACCCTCTCGAGACCCCGAACACCGGGGAGCTGTTTTTT. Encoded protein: CASSRGLNPLETPNTGELFF.

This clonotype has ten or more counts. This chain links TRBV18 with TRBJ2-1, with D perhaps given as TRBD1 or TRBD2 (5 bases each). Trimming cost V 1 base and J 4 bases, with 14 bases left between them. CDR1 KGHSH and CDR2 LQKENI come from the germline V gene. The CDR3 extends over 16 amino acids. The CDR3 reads CASSPLDGTGYNEQFF. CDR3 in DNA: TGTGCCAGCTCACCACTGGATGGGACGGGATACAATGAGCAGTTCTTC. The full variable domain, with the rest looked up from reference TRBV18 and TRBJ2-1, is NAGVMQNPRHLVRRRGQEARLRCSPMKGHSHVYWYRQLPEEGLKFMVYLQKENIIDESGMPKERFSAEFPKEGPSILRIQQVVRGDSAAYFCASSPLDGTGYNEQFFGPGTRLTVL.

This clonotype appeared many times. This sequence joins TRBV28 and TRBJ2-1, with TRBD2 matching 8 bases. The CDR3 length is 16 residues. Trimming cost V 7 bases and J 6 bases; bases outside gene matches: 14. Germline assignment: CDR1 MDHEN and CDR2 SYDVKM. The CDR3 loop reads CASTHGGVLARNEQFF. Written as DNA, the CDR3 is TGTGCCAGCACCCACGGGGGGGTACTAGCGCGCAATGAGCAGTTCTTC.

CDR3 coding DNA: TGTGCCAGCAGTTTATTACCAATGGAGGGGCAGTACTTC. It codes for CASSLLPMEGQYF. The J gene is TRBJ2-7, the V gene TRBV27; tentatively, D is TRBD2 (6 bases). This CDR3 is 13 amino acids long. Germline lookup yields CDR1 MNHEY and CDR2 SMNVEV (reference sequence). Trimming took off 1 base at V and 9 bases at J, with 13 bases between the two ends.

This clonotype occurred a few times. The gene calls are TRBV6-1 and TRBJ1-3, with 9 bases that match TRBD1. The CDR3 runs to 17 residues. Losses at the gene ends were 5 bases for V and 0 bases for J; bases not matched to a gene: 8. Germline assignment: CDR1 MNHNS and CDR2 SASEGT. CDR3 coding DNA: TGTGCCAGCAGTCCCAGGACAGGGGTGCTCTCTGGAAACACCATATATTTT. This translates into CASSPRTGVLSGNTIYF.

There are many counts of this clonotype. The CDR3 loop reads CASSFAGGENSPLHF. The CDR3 bases are TGTGCCAGCAGCTTCGCAGGCGGGGAGAATTCACCCCTCCACTTT. The chain is built from TRBV11-2 and TRBJ1-6; D is ambiguous. This CDR3 has 15 amino acids. Germline CDR1 is SGHAT and CDR2 is FQNNGV. Trimming took off 3 bases at V and 7 bases at J, with 13 bases between the two ends.

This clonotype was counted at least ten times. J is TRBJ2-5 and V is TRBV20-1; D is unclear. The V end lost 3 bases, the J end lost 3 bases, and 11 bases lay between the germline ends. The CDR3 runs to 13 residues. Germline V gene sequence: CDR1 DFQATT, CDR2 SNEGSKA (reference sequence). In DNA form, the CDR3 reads TGCAGTGCTAGGAGTGGGTTAGAAGAGACCCAGTACTTC. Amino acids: CSARSGLEETQYF.

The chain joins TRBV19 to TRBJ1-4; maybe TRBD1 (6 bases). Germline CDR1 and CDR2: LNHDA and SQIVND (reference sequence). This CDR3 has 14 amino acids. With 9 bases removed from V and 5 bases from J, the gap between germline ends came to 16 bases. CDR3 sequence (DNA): TGTGCCAGCCGAATGGGGGCCCGAAATGAAAAACTGTTTTTT. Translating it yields CASRMGARNEKLFF.

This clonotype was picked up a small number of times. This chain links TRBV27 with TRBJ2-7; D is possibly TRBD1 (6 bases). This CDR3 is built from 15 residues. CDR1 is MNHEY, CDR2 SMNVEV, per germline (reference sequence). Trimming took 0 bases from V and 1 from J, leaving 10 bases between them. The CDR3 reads CASSLSVTGSYEQYF. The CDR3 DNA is TGTGCCAGCAGTTTATCGGTGACAGGTTCCTACGAGCAGTACTTC.

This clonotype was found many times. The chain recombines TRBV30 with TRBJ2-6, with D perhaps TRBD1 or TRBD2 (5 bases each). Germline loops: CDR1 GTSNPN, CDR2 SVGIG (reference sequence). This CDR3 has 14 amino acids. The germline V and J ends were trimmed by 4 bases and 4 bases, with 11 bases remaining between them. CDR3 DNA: TGTGCCTGGACTGGGGGATGGGGGGCCAACGTCCTGACTTTC. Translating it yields CAWTGGWGANVLTF. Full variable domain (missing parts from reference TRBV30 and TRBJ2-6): SQTIHQWPATLVQPVGSPLSLECTVEGTSNPNLYWYRQAAGRGLQLLFYSVGIGQISSEVPQNLSASRPQDRQFILSSKKLLLSDSGFYLCAWTGGWGANVLTFGAGSRLTVL.

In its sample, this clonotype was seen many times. CDR3 sequence: CASSFVANQETQYF. DNA of the CDR3: TGTGCCAGCAGTTTTGTAGCGAACCAAGAGACCCAGTACTTC. This rearrangement joins TRBV28 to TRBJ2-5, with a tentative D call TRBD2 (5 bases). V lost 3 bases and J 0 bases, leaving 8 bases between the germline ends. CDR3 size: 14 residues. Germline assignment: CDR1 MDHEN and CDR2 SYDVKM.

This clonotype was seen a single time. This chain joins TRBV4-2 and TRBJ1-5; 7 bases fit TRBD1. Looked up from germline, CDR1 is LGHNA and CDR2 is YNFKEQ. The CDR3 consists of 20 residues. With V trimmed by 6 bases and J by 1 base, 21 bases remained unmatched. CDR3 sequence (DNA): TGTGCCAGCAGTCCTTTTATACTTCAGTCGACAGGGCCAAGCAATCAGCCCCAGCATTTT. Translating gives CASSPFILQSTGPSNQPQHF.

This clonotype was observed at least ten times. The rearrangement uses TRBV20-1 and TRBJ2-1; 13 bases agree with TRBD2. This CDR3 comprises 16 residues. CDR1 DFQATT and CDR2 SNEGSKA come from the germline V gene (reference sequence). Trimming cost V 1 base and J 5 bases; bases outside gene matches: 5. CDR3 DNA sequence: TGCAGTGCTAGAGGCCCGGGACTAGCGGGGAACAATGAGCAGTTCTTC. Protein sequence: CSARGPGLAGNNEQFF.

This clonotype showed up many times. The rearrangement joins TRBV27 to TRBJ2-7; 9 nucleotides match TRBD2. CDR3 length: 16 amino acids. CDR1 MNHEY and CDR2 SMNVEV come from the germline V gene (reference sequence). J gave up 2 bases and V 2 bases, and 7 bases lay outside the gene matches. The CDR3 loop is CASSLGSASGAYEQYF. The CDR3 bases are TGTGCCAGCAGTTTAGGTTCGGCTAGCGGGGCCTACGAGCAGTACTTC.

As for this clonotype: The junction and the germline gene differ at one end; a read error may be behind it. The CDR3 reads CASSLGWGTSGDNEQSF. CDR3 sequence (DNA): TGTGCCAGCAGTTTAGGGTGGGGGACTAGCGGGGACAATGAGCAGTCCTTC. The chain employs TRBV27 and TRBJ2-1, with 13 positions matching TRBD2. Germline V gives CDR1 MNHEY, CDR2 SMNVEV (reference sequence). This CDR3 contains 17 residues.

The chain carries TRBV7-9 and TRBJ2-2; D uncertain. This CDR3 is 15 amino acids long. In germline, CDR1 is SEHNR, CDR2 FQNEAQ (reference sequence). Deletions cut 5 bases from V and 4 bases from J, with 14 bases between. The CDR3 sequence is CASSPAQLVTGELFF. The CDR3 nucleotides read TGTGCCAGCAGCCCCGCGCAGTTGGTCACCGGGGAGCTGTTTTTT.

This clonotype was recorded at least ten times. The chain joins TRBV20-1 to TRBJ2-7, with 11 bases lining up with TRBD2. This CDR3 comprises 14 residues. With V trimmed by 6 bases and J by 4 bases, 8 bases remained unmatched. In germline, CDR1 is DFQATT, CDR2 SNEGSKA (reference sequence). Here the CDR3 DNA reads TGCAGTGCCCCGGGGACTAGCGGATATTACGAGCAGTACTTC. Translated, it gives CSAPGTSGYYEQYF.

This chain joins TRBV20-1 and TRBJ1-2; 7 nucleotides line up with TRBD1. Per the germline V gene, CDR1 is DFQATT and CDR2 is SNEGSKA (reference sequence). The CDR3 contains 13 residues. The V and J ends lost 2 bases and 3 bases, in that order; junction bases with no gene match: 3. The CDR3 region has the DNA TGCAGTGCTAGATCCGGACAGGACTATGGCTACACCTTC. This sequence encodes CSARSGQDYGYTF.